This T cell receptor (beta chain) comes out of a study of T cell changes during pregnancy in multiple sclerosis. The data were produced by immunoSEQ multiplex PCR, yet TCRdb's version contains in-frame clones alone and is incomplete. The data contain approximately 34,000 clones, around nine tenths of them singletons. The ends lost 6 bases at V and 5 bases at J; junction bases unmatched: 6. The CDR3 totals 15 residues. Germline CDR1 reads WNHNN; CDR2 reads SYGVQD (reference sequence). The origin of this receptor is a female donor with multiple sclerosis, enrolled in a pregnancy study. The sequencing used CD8+ T cells from peripheral blood mononuclear cells, collected before pregnancy. The chain uses TRBV10-1 and TRBJ2-2; the match to TRBD2 covers 10 bases. The CDR3 coding sequence is TGCGCCAGCAGGACCTCGACTAGCGGGACCGGGGAGCTGTTTTTT. It specifies CASRTSTSGTGELFF.